A selection of T cell receptor beta chains follows, all from one sample in a study of blood T cells in healthy people across ages. TCRdb reprocessed the 5' RACE reads via MiXCR and lists one record per CDR3 protein. The data show 780,000 or so distinct CDR3 sequences, 56% seen once. Sample: blood. The receptor source for this set is a middle-aged man in good health. Both conserved end residues are part of each CDR3. A D gene is named only where the DNA matches it firmly. Size values are once, few and many counts, or a class for expanded clones, and some rows have none.

v_gene	d_gene	len	abundance	j_gene	CDR3aa	CDR3nt
TRBV7-9	-	16	few	TRBJ2-5	CASSFPGTRSQETQYF	TGTGCCAGCAGCTTTCCCGGGACACGGAGCCAAGAGACCCAGTACTTC
TRBV20-1	TRBD2	17	-	TRBJ2-5	CSARDPRGGAFVETQYF	TGCAGTGCTAGAGATCCACGCGGGGGGGCCTTTGTTGAGACCCAGTACTTC
TRBV28	-	13	-	TRBJ2-7	CASSPGSLYEQYF	TGTGCCAGCAGTCCGGGATCCCTGTACGAGCAGTACTTC
TRBV28	TRBD2	16	-	TRBJ2-3	CASSSGLAGVQDAQYF	TGTGCCAGCAGTTCGGGACTAGCGGGAGTACAAGATGCGCAGTATTTT
TRBV20-1	TRBD2	14	-	TRBJ2-5	CSARVAGGLETQYF	TGCAGTGCTAGAGTAGCGGGAGGGCTTGAGACCCAGTACTTC
TRBV6-2/TRBV6-3	-	12	-	TRBJ2-1	CASSSTASEQFF	TGTGCCAGCAGTTCGACAGCATCTGAGCAGTTCTTC
TRBV27	-	11	few	TRBJ2-7	CATRGAYEQYF	TGTGCCACAAGAGGGGCCTACGAGCAGTACTTC
TRBV27	-	15	few	TRBJ2-5	CASSPPYLYQETQYF	TGTGCCAGCAGCCCTCCCTATTTGTACCAAGAGACCCAGTACTTC
TRBV28	TRBD1	16	-	TRBJ2-3	CASTLGQGGFTDTQYF	TGTGCCAGCACCCTAGGACAGGGGGGCTTCACAGATACGCAGTATTTT
TRBV7-2	TRBD1	17	-	TRBJ1-5	CASSLEGRGADNQPQHF	TGTGCCAGCAGCTTAGAGGGCAGGGGGGCCGACAATCAGCCCCAGCATTTT
TRBV4-2	-	13	-	TRBJ1-2	CASSQDTDADYTF	TGTGCCAGCAGCCAAGATACAGACGCTGACTACACCTTC
TRBV7-9	-	15	once	TRBJ1-1	CASSSATGHLVEAFF	TGTGCCAGCAGCTCAGCGACAGGCCACCTAGTTGAAGCTTTCTTT
TRBV9	TRBD1	15	few	TRBJ2-7	CASSIGTGLGYEQYF	TGTGCCAGCAGCATAGGGACAGGGCTGGGCTACGAGCAGTACTTC
TRBV28	-	15	few	TRBJ2-7	CASSAPGKSSYEQYF	TGTGCCAGCAGTGCCCCCGGGAAGAGCTCCTACGAGCAGTACTTC
TRBV6-2/TRBV6-3	TRBD2	15	few	TRBJ2-7	CASSVRAGASYEQYF	TGTGCCAGCAGTGTAAGAGCGGGAGCCTCCTACGAGCAGTACTTC
TRBV7-3	TRBD2	18	-	TRBJ2-1	CASSPGLAGGPLYNEQFF	TGTGCCAGCAGCCCCGGACTAGCGGGAGGGCCGCTCTACAATGAGCAGTTCTTC
TRBV28	TRBD1	14	few	TRBJ2-7	CASRTGMKTGRQYF	TGTGCCAGCAGGACAGGGATGAAAACTGGTAGGCAGTACTTC
TRBV7-2	TRBD2	15	-	TRBJ2-7	CASSLGGGAPYEQYF	TGTGCCAGCAGCTTAGGGGGAGGGGCCCCCTACGAGCAGTACTTC
TRBV3-1	-	15	few	TRBJ2-4	CASSQGEWTKNIQYF	TGTGCCAGCAGCCAGGGGGAATGGACCAAAAACATTCAGTACTTC
TRBV9	TRBD1	14	few	TRBJ2-3	CASSPGQGGDTQYF	TGTGCCAGCAGCCCGGGACAGGGGGGAGATACGCAGTATTTT
TRBV12-3/TRBV12-4	TRBD2	17	few	TRBJ2-3	CASSRGLAGRSTDTQYF	TGTGCCAGCAGCCGGGGACTAGCGGGGAGAAGCACAGATACGCAGTATTTT
TRBV27	-	14	-	TRBJ2-7	CASSRWDGSYEQYF	TGTGCCAGCAGTAGATGGGACGGCTCCTACGAGCAGTACTTC
TRBV6-5	-	13	-	TRBJ2-1	CATTSNSYNEQFF	TGTGCCACCACGAGCAACTCCTACAATGAGCAGTTCTTC
TRBV3-1	-	13	few	TRBJ2-4	CASSHRGENIQYF	TGTGCCAGCAGCCATAGGGGCGAAAACATTCAGTACTTC
TRBV20-1	TRBD2	15	-	TRBJ2-1	CSAINAGLAVDEQFF	TGCAGTGCTATTAATGCGGGACTAGCCGTCGATGAGCAGTTCTTC
TRBV10-3	TRBD1	15	-	TRBJ2-3	CAITKGQGETDTQYF	TGTGCCATCACCAAGGGACAGGGGGAGACAGATACGCAGTATTTT
TRBV5-1	-	15	-	TRBJ1-2	CASSLATGQGYGYTF	TGCGCCAGCAGCTTGGCTACAGGGCAGGGCTATGGCTACACCTTC
TRBV27	-	16	-	TRBJ2-1	CASTERGGGRTDEQFF	TGTGCCAGCACCGAAAGGGGGGGCGGAAGGACCGATGAGCAGTTCTTC
TRBV4-2	-	13	few	TRBJ1-5	CASSQDIGQPQHF	TGTGCCAGCAGCCAAGATATCGGTCAGCCCCAGCATTTT
TRBV6-6	-	16	-	TRBJ2-7	CASSYSLSEGTYEQYF	TGTGCCAGCAGTTACTCGTTGTCGGAAGGGACCTACGAGCAGTACTTC
TRBV25-1	-	13	-	TRBJ1-2	CASSVNLGDGYTF	TGTGCCAGCAGTGTGAATTTGGGGGACGGCTACACCTTC
TRBV6-5	-	12	-	TRBJ2-7	CASSATGTEAYF	TGTGCCAGCAGTGCCACCGGGACTGAGGCGTACTTC
TRBV29-1	-	11	-	TRBJ1-2	CSVVTVEGYTF	TGCAGCGTTGTGACAGTTGAAGGCTACACCTTC
TRBV4-1	-	16	-	TRBJ2-5	CASSQGQGGFRETQYF	TGCGCCAGCAGCCAAGGACAGGGAGGTTTTCGGGAGACCCAGTACTTC
TRBV28	-	16	few	TRBJ2-2	CASSRITPGNTGELFF	TGTGCCAGCAGCAGAATCACTCCGGGGAACACCGGGGAGCTGTTTTTT
TRBV27	TRBD2	14	-	TRBJ2-5	CASSQPGLGETQYF	TGTGCCAGCAGCCAACCGGGACTAGGAGAGACCCAGTACTTC
TRBV3-1	-	16	-	TRBJ2-7	CASSQETGPDLYEQYF	TGTGCCAGCAGCCAAGAGACAGGACCCGATCTCTACGAGCAGTACTTC
TRBV10-3	-	18	once	TRBJ2-4	CAISESIGSGSGKNIQYF	TGTGCCATCAGTGAGTCGATAGGGTCCGGGAGTGGCAAAAACATTCAGTACTTC
TRBV5-1	TRBD1	16	-	TRBJ2-7	CASSFLPGQGSNEQYF	TGCGCCAGCAGCTTTCTTCCGGGACAGGGGTCCAACGAGCAGTACTTC
TRBV2	-	14	few	TRBJ1-2	CASSEERGAYGYTF	TGTGCCAGCAGTGAAGAGAGAGGAGCCTATGGCTACACCTTC
TRBV5-1	TRBD1	15	-	TRBJ2-7	CASSPGQGLPYEQYF	TGCGCCAGCAGCCCTGGACAGGGACTTCCCTACGAGCAGTACTTC
TRBV7-2	TRBD1	15	-	TRBJ2-1	CASSPGTGIGNEQFF	TGTGCCAGCAGCCCCGGGACAGGGATTGGCAATGAGCAGTTCTTC
TRBV9	-	13	-	TRBJ1-1	CASSAAGASGAFF	TGTGCCAGCAGCGCTGCAGGGGCCTCCGGTGCTTTCTTT
TRBV5-1	TRBD2	15	once	TRBJ2-5	CASSLAPGGTETQYF	TGCGCCAGCAGCTTGGCCCCGGGGGGGACGGAGACCCAGTACTTC
TRBV10-3	-	14	-	TRBJ1-5	CAISDGQSNQPQHF	TGTGCCATCAGTGACGGCCAGTCCAATCAGCCCCAGCATTTT
TRBV7-9	-	14	-	TRBJ1-2	CASSFRSQGNGYTF	TGTGCCAGCAGCTTTCGTTCCCAGGGGAATGGCTACACCTTC
TRBV5-1	TRBD1	15	many	TRBJ2-6	CASSPTGAGANVLTF	TGTGCCAGCTCGCCTACAGGGGCTGGGGCCAACGTCCTGACTTTC
TRBV6-2/TRBV6-3	-	15	-	TRBJ2-1	CASRRRNERYNEQFF	TGTGCCAGCAGACGACGGAACGAACGATACAATGAGCAGTTCTTC
TRBV28	-	15	few	TRBJ2-5	CASSPGRGYQETQYF	TGTGCCAGCAGTCCCGGCCGGGGGTACCAAGAGACCCAGTACTTC
TRBV6-5	-	14	-	TRBJ2-7	CASSTGTPLYEQYF	TGTGCCAGCAGTACAGGGACCCCCCTCTACGAGCAGTACTTC
TRBV29-1	-	11	-	TRBJ1-1	CSGDLNTEAFF	TGCAGTGGCGACTTGAACACTGAAGCTTTCTTT
TRBV6-5	-	18	-	TRBJ2-5	CASSYPSQGGWGKETQYF	TGTGCCAGCAGTTACCCCAGTCAGGGGGGTTGGGGAAAAGAGACCCAGTACTTC
TRBV28	TRBD1	19	-	TRBJ2-6	CASTRTGGERSSGANVLTF	TGTGCCAGCACTAGGACAGGGGGCGAAAGAAGCTCTGGGGCCAACGTCCTGACTTTC
TRBV7-9	-	14	-	TRBJ2-1	CASRWTRREDEQFF	TGTGCCAGCAGGTGGACACGCCGAGAGGATGAGCAGTTCTTC
TRBV12-3/TRBV12-4	-	13	-	TRBJ2-1	CASIESSYNEQFF	TGTGCCAGCATCGAGAGCTCCTACAATGAGCAGTTCTTC
TRBV3-1	TRBD1	13	-	TRBJ1-2	CASSPDRDWGYTF	TGTGCCAGCAGCCCCGACAGGGATTGGGGCTACACCTTC
TRBV7-9	TRBD2	14	-	TRBJ2-3	CATELAGVQDTQYF	TGTGCTACCGAGCTAGCGGGCGTTCAGGATACGCAGTATTTT
TRBV12-3/TRBV12-4	TRBD1	16	-	TRBJ2-7	CASSLRTGESSYEQYF	TGTGCCAGCAGCCTTAGGACAGGGGAGAGCTCCTACGAGCAGTACTTC
TRBV28	TRBD2	14	few	TRBJ2-7	CASRASGGSYEQYF	TGTGCCAGCAGGGCTAGCGGGGGCTCCTACGAGCAGTACTTC
TRBV29-1	TRBD1	11	-	TRBJ1-1	CSVSQGAEAFF	TGCAGCGTTTCACAGGGGGCTGAAGCTTTCTTT